This T cell receptor (beta chain) was observed in a study of blood T cells in healthy people across ages. Donor samples were obtained from healthy Caucasian individuals from Russia, aged about 6 to 100. Combining a sample-barcoded 5' primer with a J-beta primer mix, a second PCR ran for 7 to 11 cycles. TCRdb passed the 5' RACE reads through MiXCR, listing each CDR3 protein once. The sample includes 850,000 to 1,000,000 distinct CDR3 sequences, around 46% of them seen just once. Note on this clonotype: Its antigen is not identified.

This CDR3 has 16 amino acids. V lost 1 base, J lost 5 bases, and 9 bases stayed unmatched. Germline V gene lookup returns CDR1 SGHTA and CDR2 FQGNSA. Study conclusions and caveats: With donor CMV status unknown, expanded clonotype changes were possibly confounded.

The receptor comes from a man in his thirties or forties in good health. Input material: blood. The chain links TRBV7-2 to TRBJ1-2, with 8 bases that match TRBD1. As DNA, the CDR3 is TGTGCCAGCAGCTTAGTAGACAGGGGAACAGGTTATGGCTACACCTTC. Translation gives CASSLVDRGTGYGYTF. Together with reference TRBV7-2 and TRBJ1-2, the CDR3 gives the full variable domain: GAGVSQSPSNKVTEKGKDVELRCDPISGHTALYWYRQSLGQGLEFLIYFQGNSAPDKSGLPSDRFSAERTGGSVSTLTIQRTQQEDSAVYLCASSLVDRGTGYGYTFGSGTRLTVV.